This T cell receptor beta chain was obtained from a study of post-analysis software for immune sequencing data. Study-wide results and caveats: TRBV5-6, TRBV5-1 and TRBV20-1 were among five TRBV segments more frequent in patients than controls.

Unique molecular identifiers tagged the TCR beta cDNA libraries. TCRdb fed the PCR reads into MiXCR, producing one record per CDR3 protein. The sample lists approximately 730,000 distinct CDR3 sequences, more than 45% occurring once. Concerning this clonotype: Its antigen remains unknown.

This CDR3 is built from 18 residues. Per germline, CDR1 MNHEY and CDR2 SVGAGI. Losses at the gene ends were 3 bases for V and 4 bases for J; bases not matched to a gene: 8. This receptor was obtained from a girl under 18 with multiple sclerosis. The sequenced sample consisted of blood. The chain couples TRBV6-5 to TRBJ2-3, with 15 bases aligning to TRBD2. CDR3 coding DNA: TGTGCCAGCAGTTATAGGACTAGCGGGAGGGGGGGGGCAGATACGCAGTATTTT. Its protein is CASSYRTSGRGGADTQYF.